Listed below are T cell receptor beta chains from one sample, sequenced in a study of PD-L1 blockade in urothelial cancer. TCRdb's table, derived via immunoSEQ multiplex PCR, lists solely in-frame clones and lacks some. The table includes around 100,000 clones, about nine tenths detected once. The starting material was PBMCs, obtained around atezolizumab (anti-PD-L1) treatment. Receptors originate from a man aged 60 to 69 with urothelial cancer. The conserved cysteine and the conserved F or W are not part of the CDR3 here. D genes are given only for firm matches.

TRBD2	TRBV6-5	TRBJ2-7	ASTGTSDEQY
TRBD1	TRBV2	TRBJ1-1	ASQQGSMNTEAF
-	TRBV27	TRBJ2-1	ASSSGLGNVGPSYNEQF
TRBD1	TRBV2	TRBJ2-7	ASSVGQIYEQY
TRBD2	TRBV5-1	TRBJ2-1	ASSRASGDNEQF
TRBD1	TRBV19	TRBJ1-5	ASTPGTGGNQPQH
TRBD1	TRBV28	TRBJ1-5	ASHRGEEEPQH
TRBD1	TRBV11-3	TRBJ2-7	ASSTHRDSFTYEQY
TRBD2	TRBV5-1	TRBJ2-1	ASSSPTGGDNEQF
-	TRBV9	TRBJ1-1	ASSPGLAITEAF
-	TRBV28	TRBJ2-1	ASMSAATAYPEQF
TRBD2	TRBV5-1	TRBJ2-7	ASSLSGSAYEQY
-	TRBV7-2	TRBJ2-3	ASSLRGGSTDTQY
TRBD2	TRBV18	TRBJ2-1	ASSPPTLAGGEQF
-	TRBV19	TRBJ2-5	ASSIVGAGTETQY
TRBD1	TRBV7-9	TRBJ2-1	ASSLPVRQGIYNEQF
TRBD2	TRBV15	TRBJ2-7	ATSSTSGSSHEQY
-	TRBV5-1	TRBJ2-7	ASSLEAGTYEQY
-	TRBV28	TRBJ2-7	ASSALAYEQY
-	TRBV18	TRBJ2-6	ASSAYQLTGTGANVLT
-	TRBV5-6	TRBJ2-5	ASSYGGTQY
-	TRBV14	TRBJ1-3	ASSRQGYGNTIY
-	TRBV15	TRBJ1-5	ATSSRQVFNQPQH
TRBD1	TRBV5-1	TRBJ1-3	ASSQGQPISGNTIY
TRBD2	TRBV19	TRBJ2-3	ASSSPVAGGQDTQY
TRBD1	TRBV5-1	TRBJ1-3	ASSPGTGSGNTIY
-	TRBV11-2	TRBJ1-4	ASSFTVFSTNEKLF
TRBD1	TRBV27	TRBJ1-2	ASSLDRGGGYT
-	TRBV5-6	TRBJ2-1	ASSSDRYNEQF
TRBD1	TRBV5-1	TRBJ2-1	ASSTGQGTYNEQF
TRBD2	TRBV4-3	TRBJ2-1	ASSQSSGGPYEQF
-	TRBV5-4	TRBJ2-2	ASSPGRNTGELF
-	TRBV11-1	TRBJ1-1	ASGGAEAF
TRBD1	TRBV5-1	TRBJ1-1	ASSSGQGRNKNTEAF
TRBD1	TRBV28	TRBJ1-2	ASSYGQGAYGYT
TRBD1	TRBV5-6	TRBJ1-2	ASSLGQGLTGYT
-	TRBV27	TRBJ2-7	ASSSDIYEQY
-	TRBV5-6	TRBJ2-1	ASGPLTVVNEQF
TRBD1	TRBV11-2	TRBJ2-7	ASSLGSGGPNEQY
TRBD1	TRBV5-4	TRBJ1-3	ASSLGGGNTIY
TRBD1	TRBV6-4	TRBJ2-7	ASSAGTGSSYEQY
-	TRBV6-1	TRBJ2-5	ASSEGDRGRGQY
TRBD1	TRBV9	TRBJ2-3	ASSPGRGRSTDTQY
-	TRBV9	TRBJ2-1	ASSPDTPTYNEQF